The TCR beta chain described here comes from a study of T cells in tuberculosis. At the level of the study: The T cells targeted glucose monomycolate, a mycobacterial lipid, via CD1B. General observations from the study: The stringent gate may have excluded weak CD1B-GMM tetramer binders.

V lost 4 bases and J 6 bases, leaving 10 bases between the germline ends. Germline V gene lookup returns CDR1 SGHNT and CDR2 YYREEE (reference sequence). The CDR3 extends over 13 amino acids. Cells were sorted from thawed PBMC rested overnight and stained with GMM-loaded CD1B tetramer, viability dye and anti-CD3. The CD1B tetramers carried C32 glucose monomycolate purified from Rhodococcus equi. Tetramer-sorted PBMC had been CD14 monocyte-depleted before freezing. Chain pairing is unknown; alpha and beta were sequenced separately. Produced via immunoSEQ multiplex PCR; TCRdb's table is partial and in-frame only. The repertoire holds roughly 61,000 clones, with 88% as singletons.

The sequence was obtained from an adult woman with latent tuberculosis. V gene TRBV5-4 combines with J gene TRBJ2-2, with no clear D. The sequenced material came from CD1b-GMM tetramer-negative cells sorted from PBMCs. The CDR3 is CASSLPEPGELFF. CDR3 in DNA: TGTGCCAGCAGCCTCCCTGAGCCCGGGGAGCTGTTTTTT.